Below, 2 T cell receptor beta chains from the same sample are listed, as sequenced in a study of CD8 T cells in ankylosing spondylitis. Points from the study as a whole: Apparently characteristic of ankylosing spondylitis blood was a TCR beta motif (eight highly homologous variants).

Each CDR3 protein is one row after TCRdb ran MiXCR on the 5' RACE reads. The sample lists 200,000 to 250,000 distinct CDR3 sequences, around 20% seen once, with approximately 42% in the top ten. These receptors have no known antigen. Specimen: blood, either unsorted or a sorted T cell fraction (not recorded which). These TCRs come from a male donor with ankylosing spondylitis.

This clonotype appeared a few times. The V call is TRBV4-2, the J call TRBJ2-1, with 10 nucleotides matching TRBD1. The CDR3 extends over 21 amino acids. V shed 1 base and J 4 bases; nucleotides not matched to a gene: 19. Germline CDR1 is LGHNA and CDR2 is YNFKEQ. Here the CDR3 reads CASSQVILWTGGKRSYNEQFF. Here the CDR3 DNA reads TGTGCCAGCAGCCAAGTAATCCTCTGGACAGGGGGAAAACGGAGTTACAATGAGCAGTTCTTC.

This clonotype was detected a few times. The chain recombines TRBV19 with TRBJ1-2, with D hard to call. Trimming shortened V by 5 bases and J by 4 bases, and 11 bases separated the two germline ends. In germline, CDR1 is LNHDA, CDR2 SQIVND (reference sequence). CDR3 length: 13 amino acids. The CDR3, as DNA: TGTGCCAGTAGTTTTGGAGGTATCTATGGCTACACCTTC. Translation: CASSFGGIYGYTF.